What follows are 17 T cell receptor beta chains derived from one specimen sequenced in a study of blood T cell repertoires in COVID-19. TCRdb keeps only in-frame clones here, not all; method: immunoSEQ multiplex PCR. Of about 150,000 clones listed, 78% are singletons. Sequences were obtained from peripheral blood. These receptors were collected from a man older than 75 with acute or convalescent COVID-19.

The chain carries TRBV6-6 and TRBJ2-1; 8 bases match TRBD1. Germline CDR1 MNHNY, CDR2 SVGAGI (reference sequence). The CDR3 loop spans 16 amino acids. With 0 bases clipped from V and 15 bases from J, the junction kept 16 bases outside the gene matches. CDR3 protein: CASSYSMQGASTHPFF. CDR3 nucleotides: TGTGCCAGCAGTTACTCGATGCAGGGGGCCTCTACACACCCGTTCTTC.

V usage is TRBV25-1 and J usage is TRBJ2-7; D possibly corresponds to TRBD2 (6 bases). The CDR3 runs 17 residues. Germline V gene sequence: CDR1 MGHDK, CDR2 SYGVNS. Trimming took off 2 bases at V and 4 bases at J, with 21 bases between the two ends. The CDR3 is CASSEKLEVDYGYEQYV. The DNA of the CDR3 is TGTGCCAGCAGTGAAAAGCTGGAGGTGGACTACGGTTACGAGCAGTACGTC.

The chain links TRBV1 to TRBJ1-5; the table names TRBD1, a call not compared with the DNA. TRBV1 is designated a pseudogene. The CDR3 is made up of 18 amino acids. This CDR3 is CTSSQERQGAPIGQPQHF. In nucleotides, the CDR3 is TGCACCAGCAGCCAAGAGAGGCAGGGGGCGCCGATAGGGCAGCCCCAGCATTTT.

This sequence joins TRBV19 and TRBJ2-3; the match to TRBD1 covers 9 bases. The germline V gene encodes CDR1 LNHDA and CDR2 SQIVND (reference sequence). Trimming took 6 bases from V and 4 from J; bases not matched to a gene: 8. The CDR3 spans 15 residues. CDR3 sequence (DNA): TGTGCCAGTAGCTCCGGACAGGGGTCCGCAGATACGCAGTATTTT. As protein: CASSSGQGSADTQYF.

As to this clone: The same CDR3 is also encoded by other DNA sequences in this sample. The V and J genes are TRBV5-1 and TRBJ1-4; 9 bases fit TRBD1. The CDR3 extends over 14 amino acids. With 4 bases clipped from V and 4 bases from J, the junction kept 2 bases outside the gene matches. Germline CDR1 SGHRS, CDR2 YFSETQ. This CDR3 reads CASSLGQGNEKLFF. Written as DNA, the CDR3 is TGCGCCAGCAGCCTGGGACAGGGTAATGAAAAACTGTTTTTT.

The rearrangement links TRBV9 to TRBJ2-3, with TRBD2 matching over 7 bases. J gave up 0 bases and V 5 bases, and 9 bases lay outside the gene matches. The CDR3 consists of 16 residues. Germline V CDR1 and CDR2: SGDLS, YYNGEE. The CDR3 nucleotides are TGTGCCAGCAGTCTCCGGGGGGATGCTAGCACAGATACGCAGTATTTT. Its protein product is CASSLRGDASTDTQYF.

This chain joins TRBV3-1 (or the pseudogene TRBV3-2) and TRBJ1-5, with 7 bases fitting TRBD1. The ends lost 0 bases at V and 6 bases at J; junction bases unmatched: 5. Germline V CDR1 and CDR2: LGHDT, YNNKEL (reference sequence). This CDR3 comprises 15 residues. Here the CDR3 DNA reads TGTGCCAGCAGCCAAGACCCTACAGGGGTTCAGCCCCAGCATTTT. Its translation: CASSQDPTGVQPQHF.

This clone was seen only once. V usage is TRBV20-1 and J usage is TRBJ2-7; 8 bases fit TRBD2. Looked up from germline, CDR1 is DFQATT and CDR2 is SNEGSKA (reference sequence). V gave up 3 bases and J gave up 6 bases; unmatched junction bases: 10. The CDR3 runs 14 residues. CDR3 sequence (DNA): TGCAGTGCTAGTATCCTGCGGGGGGCGGGCGAGCAGTACTTC. It encodes CSASILRGAGEQYF.

This clone was seen only once. The rearrangement links TRBV3-1 (or the pseudogene TRBV3-2) to TRBJ2-3; D uncertain. Looked up from germline, CDR1 is LGHDT and CDR2 is YNNKEL (reference sequence). The V gene lost 1 base and the J gene lost 1 base, with 15 bases spanning the gap. This CDR3 comprises 17 residues. CDR3 sequence (DNA): TGTGCCAGCAGCCAAGGAGGTCGGCCCCGCCGCACAGATACGCAGTATTTT. This sequence encodes CASSQGGRPRRTDTQYF.

This chain links TRBV11-3 with TRBJ2-5; 13 nucleotides line up with TRBD2. J lost 5 bases, V lost 2 bases, and 11 bases had no gene match. Looked up from germline, CDR1 is SGHNT and CDR2 is YENEEA. The CDR3 is 18 residues long. CDR3 bases: TGTGCCAGCAGCTTACTACGGACTAGCGGGGGTTGGGAGGAGACCCAGTACTTC. Protein sequence: CASSLLRTSGGWEETQYF.

The chain couples TRBV7-3 to TRBJ2-1, with a possible D match to TRBD1 (6 bases). This CDR3 spans 16 amino acids. The germline V gene has CDR1 SGHTA and CDR2 FQGTGA. Trimming removed 0 bases at V and 6 bases at J, with 15 bases between. CDR3: CASSLTGAQVGNEQFF. CDR3 DNA sequence: TGTGCCAGCAGCTTAACGGGGGCACAAGTCGGCAATGAGCAGTTCTTC.

The rearrangement joins TRBV6-5 to TRBJ2-7; 11 nucleotides match TRBD2. Trimming at V came to 6 bases and at J to 1 base, leaving 5 bases not matched to a gene. The germline CDR1 and CDR2 sequences are MNHEY and SVGAGI. This CDR3 has 15 residues. CDR3 amino acids: CASRSGTSGSYEQYV. The CDR3 region has the DNA TGTGCCAGCAGATCCGGGACTAGCGGTTCCTACGAGCAGTACGTC.

V and J are TRBV5-4 and TRBJ2-7; D not certain. The ends were cut back, 3 bases at V and 5 bases at J, with 6 bases in the middle. In germline, CDR1 is SGHNT, CDR2 YYREEE (reference sequence). The CDR3 has 11 residues. The CDR3 DNA sequence: TGTGCCAGCAGCTCACAACACGAGCAGTACTTC. Amino acid sequence: CASSSQHEQYF.

The chain combines TRBV15 with TRBJ2-3, with D perhaps TRBD1 (5 bases). V shed 3 bases and J shed 7 bases, with 23 bases lying between them. Germline lookup yields CDR1 LNHNV and CDR2 YYDKDF (reference sequence). The length of the CDR3 is 17 residues. The CDR3 nucleotides are TGTGCCACCAGCAGTTTGTGGGGCGCCGAGGATATGCATACGCAGTATTTT. It translates to CATSSLWGAEDMHTQYF.

V gene TRBV6-5 combines with J gene TRBJ1-6; 8 nucleotides match TRBD1. The CDR3 spans 15 residues. Germline lookup yields CDR1 MNHEY and CDR2 SVGAGI. J lost 0 bases, V lost 9 bases, and 4 bases had no gene match. CDR3 coding DNA: TGTGCCAGTGGACAGGGCAACTCCTATAATTCACCCCTCCACTTT. Translation gives CASGQGNSYNSPLHF.

This chain uses TRBV24-1 with TRBJ2-1; TRBD1 agrees at 8 bases. This CDR3 is built from 14 residues. The V segment lost 6 bases and the J segment 8 bases; nucleotides outside the gene matches: 8. The V gene's germline CDR1 is KGHDR and CDR2 SFDVKD. CDR3 nucleotides: TGTGCCACCAGTCACGGCAGGGGGCGAGATGAGCAGTTCTTC. This translates into CATSHGRGRDEQFF.

J is TRBJ2-7 and V is TRBV5-4, with D maybe TRBD2 (5 bases). The germline V gene encodes CDR1 SGHNT and CDR2 YYREEE (reference sequence). V lost 0 bases to trimming and J lost 0 bases, with 16 bases between them. The CDR3 length is 17 residues. The CDR3 loop is CASSLGGGLQSSYEQYF. CDR3 sequence (DNA): TGTGCCAGCAGCTTGGGAGGAGGCCTCCAGAGCTCCTACGAGCAGTACTTC.